Below, 9 T cell receptor beta chains from the same sample are listed, as sequenced in a study of cytomegalovirus exposure and HLA in healthy donors. Both 60 Vbeta primers and 13 Jbeta primers went into the PCR. Assay: immunoSEQ multiplex PCR; the TCRdb copy retains only in-frame clones and omits some. The table shows about 190,000 clones, with approximately 84% occurring only once. The sample taken for sequencing was PBMCs. These receptors all stem from a man over 45 in good health and CMV-seronegative.

The chain joins TRBV7-2 to TRBJ2-7; TRBD1 agrees at 10 bases. Germline V CDR1 and CDR2: SGHTA, FQGNSA. The J segment lost 6 bases and the V segment lost 5 bases, leaving 10 bases of the junction unmatched. CDR3 size: 15 residues. The DNA for the CDR3 is TGTGCCAGCAGCCGGTCGGGACAGGGGTTTGGCGAGCAGTACTTC. Translation gives CASSRSGQGFGEQYF.

The CDR3 bases are TGTGCCAGCAGCCCGGAATTACAGGGGTGGGGTGAAAAACTGTTTTTT. This encodes CASSPELQGWGEKLFF. This chain uses TRBV4-2 with TRBJ1-4; 7 positions match TRBD1. The CDR3 has 16 amino acids. V shed 4 bases and J 7 bases; nucleotides not matched to a gene: 12. CDR1 and CDR2 from the germline V gene are LGHNA and YNFKEQ.

The rearrangement joins TRBV7-2 to TRBJ1-5; D is possibly TRBD1 (6 bases). CDR1 is SGHTA, CDR2 FQGNSA, per germline. CDR3 length equals 15 residues. V was trimmed by 2 bases and J by 7 bases, leaving 15 bases between them. CDR3 protein: CASSLLDRGGQPQHF. CDR3 DNA: TGTGCCAGCAGCTTACTAGACAGAGGGGGACAGCCCCAGCATTTT.

The chain recombines TRBV11-2 with TRBJ1-3, with 8 nucleotides matching TRBD1. This CDR3 comprises 14 residues. CDR1 and CDR2 from the germline V gene are SGHAT and FQNNGV. The trim removed 2 bases at V and 4 bases at J, leaving 1 base unmatched. CDR3 DNA sequence: TGTGCCAGCAGCTTACAGGGGGCCGGAAACACCATATATTTT. Translation: CASSLQGAGNTIYF.

J is TRBJ2-1 and V is TRBV7-8, with no clear D. The CDR3 sequence is 12 residues long. Germline-derived CDR1 and CDR2 are SGHVS and FQNEAQ. V was clipped by 5 bases and J by 9 bases, with 11 bases between them. CDR3 protein: CASSLLGPEQFF. Here the CDR3 DNA reads TGTGCCAGCAGCCTCTTGGGCCCTGAGCAGTTCTTC.

In its sample, this clone was seen once. The chain carries TRBV5-1 and TRBJ2-1; 12 bases match TRBD2. V gave up 2 bases and J gave up 3 bases; unmatched junction bases: 6. Germline assignment: CDR1 SGHRS and CDR2 YFSETQ. This CDR3 is 17 amino acids long. The CDR3 is CASSLSSGGAGYNEQFF. The CDR3 coding sequence is TGCGCCAGCAGCTTATCTAGCGGGGGGGCAGGCTACAATGAGCAGTTCTTC.

This clone was detected once. The J gene is TRBJ1-4, the V gene TRBV14; perhaps TRBD1 as D (5 bases). V was cut by 1 base and J by 11 bases, with 11 bases left in between. Germline V gene sequence: CDR1 SGHDN, CDR2 FVKESK. The CDR3 has 13 residues. The CDR3 bases are TGTGCCAGCAGCCAAGGTTCGGGGGGGAAACTGTTTTTT. It encodes CASSQGSGGKLFF. Together with reference TRBV14 and TRBJ1-4, the CDR3 gives the full variable domain: EAGVTQFPSHSVIEKGQTVTLRCDPISGHDNLYWYRRVMGKEIKFLLHFVKESKQDESGMPNNRFLAERTGGTYSTLKVQPAELEDSGVYFCASSQGSGGKLFFGSGTQLSVL.

The chain uses TRBV7-6 and TRBJ1-1, with D unclear. The V gene lost 4 bases and the J gene lost 1 base, with 7 bases spanning the gap. Germline CDR1 SGHVS, CDR2 FNYEAQ. The CDR3 sequence is 13 residues long. The CDR3 here is CASSSSRNTEAFF. CDR3 nucleotide sequence: TGTGCCAGCAGCTCGTCCAGGAACACTGAAGCTTTCTTT.

The chain carries TRBV5-1 and TRBJ1-6; 8 positions agree with TRBD1. The CDR3 length is 16 residues. CDR1 SGHRS and CDR2 YFSETQ come from the germline V gene. With 4 bases clipped from V and 7 bases from J, the junction kept 10 bases outside the gene matches. CDR3 in amino acids: CASSKNPGGPNSPLHF. CDR3 nucleotides: TGCGCCAGCAGCAAAAACCCAGGGGGCCCAAATTCACCCCTCCACTTT.